What follows describes a single TCR beta chain. The data were obtained in a study of blood T cell repertoires in COVID-19. Study details: COVID-19 samples collected from the United States, Italy and Spain covered acute and convalescent phases. From T cells, B-cell-depleted T cells, or PBMCs came the material, which was cDNA or gDNA.

The CDR3 runs 13 residues. The germline V and J ends were trimmed by 0 bases and 14 bases, with 13 bases remaining between them. As handled by the study authors: Counts of nucleated cells, estimated from reference gene primer amplification, were obtained. Measured with immunoSEQ multiplex PCR; TCRdb has only the in-frame clones, and not every one. V and J calls and clone size are copied from that table; D and trimming were computed from the DNA. The data show tens of thousands of clones, with 81% seen just once and about 45% held by the top ten. Sequencing input: peripheral blood. The genes are TRBV12-3 or TRBV12-4 and TRBJ1-4; D is undetermined. The sequence derives from a man older than 75 with acute or convalescent COVID-19. CDR3 bases: TGTGCCAGCAGTTTAGCGACGACGGGTAAGCTGTTTTTT. This gives the protein CASSLATTGKLFF.